The clone carrying this T cell receptor (beta chain) turned up a few times. The antigen is unknown. Through a sample-barcoded 5' primer and a J-beta primer mix, a second PCR was run for roughly 6 to 12 cycles. At least 2.5 million CDR3-containing paired-end reads were obtained per sample. TCRdb called the 5' RACE reads again in MiXCR, with one record for every CDR3 protein. The data show 800,000 to 900,000 distinct CDR3 sequences, 62% seen once. Germline loops: CDR1 SGHRS, CDR2 YFSETQ. The CDR3 is 16 residues long. The V segment lost 1 base and the J segment 7 bases; nucleotides outside the gene matches: 9. The data belong to a study of blood T cells in healthy people across ages. The study, taken as a whole, reports: The long-lived group displayed more naive CD4+ cells, plus higher diversity, than the aged donors did.

Peripheral blood was drawn, ten milliliters per donor. Material for sequencing was blood. This chain joins TRBV5-1 and TRBJ2-4, with 9 nucleotides matching TRBD1. This receptor was identified in a man aged 25 to 40 in good health. The CDR3 bases are TGCGCCAGCAGCTTGAGGCCCACAGGGGGCCGCAACATTCAGTACTTC. Protein: CASSLRPTGGRNIQYF.